Following are 7 T cell receptor beta chains from one sample sequenced in a study of cytomegalovirus exposure and HLA in healthy donors. The PCR was carried out with 60 Vbeta primers and 13 Jbeta primers. The data were produced by immunoSEQ multiplex PCR, yet TCRdb's version contains in-frame clones alone and is incomplete. The profile shows 75,000 to 100,000 clones, about 83% of them singletons. Sequencing was performed on PBMCs. These TCRs come from a man aged 55 to 70 in good health and CMV-seropositive.

The chain combines TRBV11-3 with TRBJ1-2; 7 bases are a match to TRBD1. V lost 4 bases to trimming and J lost 7 bases; unmatched junction nucleotides: 6. The CDR3 consists of 13 residues. Per germline, CDR1 SGHNT and CDR2 YENEEA. CDR3 residues: CASSSDRECGYTF. The DNA of the CDR3 is TGTGCCAGCAGCTCAGACAGGGAATGTGGCTACACCTTC.

This chain uses TRBV7-9 with TRBJ2-5; 8 nucleotides agree with TRBD2. With V trimmed by 2 bases and J by 1 base, 3 bases remained unmatched. Germline V gene sequence: CDR1 SEHNR, CDR2 FQNEAQ (reference sequence). This CDR3 contains 15 residues. For the CDR3, the DNA is TGTGCCAGCAGCTTATACAGCGGGGGCCAAGAGACCCAGTACTTC. It specifies CASSLYSGGQETQYF.

The chain has TRBV7-3 and TRBJ2-1, with D tentatively TRBD1 (6 bases). In germline, CDR1 is SGHTA, CDR2 FQGTGA. This CDR3 is built from 13 residues. Trimming shortened V by 2 bases and J by 7 bases, and 9 bases separated the two germline ends. CDR3 coding DNA: TGTGCCAGCAGCTTAGGGACAAAAAATGAGCAGTTCTTC. Protein sequence: CASSLGTKNEQFF.

In this sample, this clone turned up once. The chain is built from TRBV2 and TRBJ1-6; 10 bases align to TRBD1. The CDR3 loop spans 14 amino acids. Per germline, CDR1 SNHLY and CDR2 FYNNEI. Germline trimming cut 3 bases from V and 9 bases from J; bases unmatched to any gene: 2. Here the CDR3 DNA reads TGTGCCAGCAGTGAGGACAGGGGGGTTTCACCCCTCCACTTT. Its translation: CASSEDRGVSPLHF. The full variable domain, with the rest looked up from reference TRBV2 and TRBJ1-6, is EPEVTQTPSHQVTQMGQEVILRCVPISNHLYFYWYRQILGQKVEFLVSFYNNEISEKSEIFDDQFSVERPDGSNFTLKIRSTKLEDSAMYFCASSEDRGVSPLHFGNGTRLTVT.

This chain joins TRBV27 and TRBJ2-2; tentatively, D is TRBD2 (6 bases). This CDR3 contains 14 residues. V lost 4 bases to trimming and J lost 0 bases, with 6 bases between them. CDR1 is MNHEY, CDR2 SMNVEV, per germline (reference sequence). Written as DNA, the CDR3 is TGTGCCAGCAGTTGGACTACGAACACCGGGGAGCTGTTTTTT. It specifies CASSWTTNTGELFF.

The chain carries TRBV7-9 and TRBJ2-5; 7 bases align to TRBD2. The CDR3 consists of 15 residues. The germline V gene has CDR1 SEHNR and CDR2 FQNEAQ (reference sequence). The V gene end was trimmed by 3 bases and the J gene end by 0 bases; junction bases not matched to a gene: 4. CDR3: CASSFRRGDQETQYF. CDR3 coding DNA: TGTGCCAGCAGCTTCCGACGGGGGGACCAAGAGACCCAGTACTTC. The variable domain in full, completed from reference TRBV7-9 and TRBJ2-5, reads DTGVSQNPRHKITKRGQNVTFRCDPISEHNRLYWYRQTLGQGPEFLTYFQNEAQLEKSRLLSDRFSAERPKGSFSTLEIQRTEQGDSAMYLCASSFRRGDQETQYFGPGTRLLVL.

J is TRBJ1-6 and V is TRBV5-1, with 10 bases fitting TRBD1. Germline V CDR1 and CDR2: SGHRS, YFSETQ. CDR3 length equals 16 residues. V shed 2 bases and J 7 bases; nucleotides not matched to a gene: 6. The CDR3 spells CASSFGTGDYNSPLHF. The CDR3 region has the DNA TGCGCCAGCAGCTTCGGGACAGGGGACTACAATTCACCCCTCCACTTT. Supplemented by reference TRBV5-1 and TRBJ1-6, the full variable domain reads KAGVTQTPRYLIKTRGQQVTLSCSPISGHRSVSWYQQTPGQGLQFLFEYFSETQRNKGNFPGRFSGRQFSNSRSEMNVSTLELGDSALYLCASSFGTGDYNSPLHFGNGTRLTVT.